The clone carrying this T cell receptor (beta chain) was seen ten or more times. What it binds is not known. One entry per CDR3 protein, called by TCRdb with MiXCR from the reads. The sample lists hundreds of thousands of distinct CDR3 sequences, approximately 31% occurring once. This sample is part of a study of T cell repertoires in cytomegalovirus infection. For the study at large: Selection of CMV epitopes for the study included recently identified HLA-C-restricted and well-studied HLA-B-restricted ones. The public TCR beta signatures pointed to both CMV infection and matching HLA type. The study, taken as a whole, reports: What dominated the ex vivo response were HLA-C-restricted CMV-specific TCR beta clonotypes. CMV carriers with the relevant HLA were identified by cumulative public TCR beta family frequency.

This TCR was recovered from a human donor in good health (CMV status not recorded). Some clones in this sample may be carry-over from other donors' samples. Sequences were derived from cultured CD8+ T cells from PBMCs, sampled from culture after CMV antigen stimulation.

DNA of the CDR3: TGTGCCAGCAGCGGACAGGGGCGACTAAACTATGGCTACACCTTC. This sequence encodes CASSGQGRLNYGYTF. This chain uses TRBV7-9 with TRBJ1-2; 9 nucleotides agree with TRBD1. The germline V gene has CDR1 SEHNR and CDR2 FQNEAQ (reference sequence). Trimming cost V 5 bases and J 2 bases; bases outside gene matches: 6. The CDR3 covers 15 residues.